This is a list of T cell receptor beta chains from one sample in a study of cytomegalovirus exposure and HLA in healthy donors. Clones were read by immunoSEQ multiplex PCR, and TCRdb kept only the in-frame ones, dropping some. The data contain about 110,000 clones, roughly 79% of them singletons. Sequencing input: PBMCs. Source of these receptors: a woman under 40 in good health and CMV-seronegative. The CDR3 runs from the conserved cysteine through the conserved F or W. Each record gives: D gene, CDR3 length, J gene, V gene, clone size, CDR3 protein, CDR3 DNA. A D gene is named only where the DNA matches it firmly. Size is stated for part of the rows, as once, few or many counts, or as a class when the clone is expanded.

d_call: -; cdr3_length: 14; j_call: TRBJ2-3; v_call: TRBV29-1; clone_size: -; cdr3_aa: CSAQRESSTDTQYF; cdr3_nt: TGCAGCGCCCAAAGGGAGTCTAGCACAGATACGCAGTATTTT
d_call: TRBD2; cdr3_length: 15; j_call: TRBJ2-1; v_call: TRBV9; clone_size: once; cdr3_aa: CASSVRLAGIYEQFF; cdr3_nt: TGTGCCAGCAGCGTCCGGCTAGCGGGTATCTATGAGCAGTTCTTC
d_call: TRBD1; cdr3_length: 17; j_call: TRBJ1-1; v_call: TRBV5-5; clone_size: -; cdr3_aa: CASSLRGTERSNTEAFF; cdr3_nt: TGTGCCAGCAGCTTGCGCGGGACAGAAAGATCGAACACTGAAGCTTTCTTT
d_call: -; cdr3_length: 15; j_call: TRBJ1-3; v_call: TRBV7-2; clone_size: -; cdr3_aa: CASSLSAGSGNTIYF; cdr3_nt: TGTGCCAGCAGCTTATCAGCAGGGTCTGGAAACACCATATATTTT
d_call: -; cdr3_length: 16; j_call: TRBJ1-2; v_call: TRBV7-9; clone_size: -; cdr3_aa: CSSSLGSQGNNYGYTF; cdr3_nt: TGTTCCAGCAGCTTAGGCTCCCAGGGGAATAACTATGGCTACACCTTC
d_call: -; cdr3_length: 13; j_call: TRBJ2-5; v_call: TRBV18; clone_size: -; cdr3_aa: CATTGLPQETQYF; cdr3_nt: TGTGCCACAACGGGACTCCCGCAAGAGACCCAGTACTTC
d_call: -; cdr3_length: 12; j_call: TRBJ2-4; v_call: TRBV15; clone_size: -; cdr3_aa: CATSLRGGIQYF; cdr3_nt: TGTGCCACCAGCCTTAGAGGGGGCATTCAGTACTTC
d_call: -; cdr3_length: 13; j_call: TRBJ1-4; v_call: TRBV5-4; clone_size: -; cdr3_aa: CASSPYASEKLFF; cdr3_nt: TGTGCCAGCAGCCCCTACGCGTCTGAAAAACTGTTTTTT
d_call: -; cdr3_length: 13; j_call: TRBJ1-4; v_call: TRBV5-1; clone_size: -; cdr3_aa: CASRGPENEKLFF; cdr3_nt: TGCGCCAGCAGGGGGCCAGAAAATGAAAAACTGTTTTTT
d_call: -; cdr3_length: 14; j_call: TRBJ2-7; v_call: TRBV19; clone_size: -; cdr3_aa: CASSIDPSSYEQYF; cdr3_nt: TGTGCCAGTAGTATAGATCCCAGCTCCTACGAGCAGTACTTC
d_call: -; cdr3_length: 19; j_call: TRBJ1-1; v_call: TRBV7-9; clone_size: -; cdr3_aa: CASSLVGRKEGLVGTEAFF; cdr3_nt: TGTGCCAGCAGCTTAGTGGGCCGGAAGGAGGGTTTGGTTGGCACTGAAGCTTTCTTT
d_call: -; cdr3_length: 13; j_call: TRBJ1-5; v_call: TRBV14; clone_size: -; cdr3_aa: CASSQGEPQPQHF; cdr3_nt: TGTGCCAGCAGCCAAGGGGAGCCTCAGCCCCAGCATTTT
d_call: -; cdr3_length: 13; j_call: TRBJ1-5; v_call: TRBV28; clone_size: once; cdr3_aa: CASRYGGNQPQHF; cdr3_nt: TGTGCCAGCAGGTACGGGGGGAATCAGCCCCAGCATTTT
d_call: -; cdr3_length: 14; j_call: TRBJ1-1; v_call: TRBV6-4; clone_size: -; cdr3_aa: CASREGAVNTEAFF; cdr3_nt: TGTGCCAGCAGAGAGGGCGCGGTGAACACTGAAGCTTTCTTT
d_call: TRBD1; cdr3_length: 12; j_call: TRBJ2-7; v_call: TRBV7-9; clone_size: -; cdr3_aa: CASSSTGVEQYF; cdr3_nt: TGTGCCAGCAGCTCGACAGGGGTCGAGCAGTACTTC
d_call: TRBD1; cdr3_length: 13; j_call: TRBJ1-5; v_call: TRBV19; clone_size: once; cdr3_aa: CASTDRDSTTQHF; cdr3_nt: TGTGCCAGTACCGATCGGGACAGCACAACCCAGCATTTT
d_call: -; cdr3_length: 14; j_call: TRBJ1-2; v_call: TRBV14; clone_size: -; cdr3_aa: CASRPIDSNYGYTF; cdr3_nt: TGTGCCAGCAGGCCAATAGACAGTAACTATGGCTACACCTTC
d_call: -; cdr3_length: 16; j_call: TRBJ2-4; v_call: TRBV19; clone_size: once; cdr3_aa: CASSIVRRTSASIQYF; cdr3_nt: TGTGCCAGTAGTATTGTACGCCGGACTTCGGCGAGCATTCAGTACTTC
d_call: -; cdr3_length: 15; j_call: TRBJ2-2; v_call: TRBV5-1; clone_size: -; cdr3_aa: CASSPMGHGTGELFF; cdr3_nt: TGCGCCAGCAGCCCCATGGGACACGGCACCGGGGAGCTGTTTTTT
d_call: -; cdr3_length: 14; j_call: TRBJ2-2; v_call: TRBV9; clone_size: few; cdr3_aa: CASSVGQNTGELFF; cdr3_nt: TGTGCCAGCAGCGTAGGACAGAACACCGGGGAGCTGTTTTTT
d_call: -; cdr3_length: 15; j_call: TRBJ1-1; v_call: TRBV6-5; clone_size: few; cdr3_aa: CASRPRLGRNTEAFF; cdr3_nt: TGTGCCAGCAGACCCCGTCTGGGGCGGAACACTGAAGCTTTCTTT
d_call: TRBD1; cdr3_length: 15; j_call: TRBJ2-3; v_call: TRBV5-1; clone_size: -; cdr3_aa: CASSLTGVDTDTQYF; cdr3_nt: TGCGCCAGCAGCTTGACAGGGGTAGACACAGATACGCAGTATTTT
d_call: -; cdr3_length: 14; j_call: TRBJ1-4; v_call: TRBV7-9; clone_size: -; cdr3_aa: CASSPLAGHEKLFF; cdr3_nt: TGTGCCAGCAGCCCCCTGGCAGGCCATGAAAAACTGTTTTTT
d_call: -; cdr3_length: 17; j_call: TRBJ1-5; v_call: TRBV21-1; clone_size: -; cdr3_aa: CASSKALGISSNQPQHF; cdr3_nt: TGTGCCAGCAGCAAAGCGCTAGGAATTTCTAGCAATCAGCCCCAGCATTTT
d_call: -; cdr3_length: 15; j_call: TRBJ2-7; v_call: TRBV25-1; clone_size: -; cdr3_aa: CASSEAWGPAGEQYF; cdr3_nt: TGTGCCAGCAGTGAAGCCTGGGGCCCGGCGGGGGAGCAGTACTTC
d_call: TRBD1; cdr3_length: 14; j_call: TRBJ2-7; v_call: TRBV7-2; clone_size: -; cdr3_aa: CASSSRTGPYEQYF; cdr3_nt: TGTGCCAGCAGCTCCCGGACAGGGCCCTACGAGCAGTACTTC
d_call: -; cdr3_length: 11; j_call: TRBJ2-7; v_call: TRBV7-9; clone_size: -; cdr3_aa: CSSSFGPGQYF; cdr3_nt: TGTTCCAGCAGCTTTGGCCCGGGGCAGTACTTC
d_call: -; cdr3_length: 15; j_call: TRBJ2-7; v_call: TRBV5-8; clone_size: -; cdr3_aa: CASIHRGGDLSEQYF; cdr3_nt: TGTGCCAGCATCCACCGGGGCGGGGACTTAAGCGAGCAGTACTTC
d_call: -; cdr3_length: 15; j_call: TRBJ1-1; v_call: TRBV4-1; clone_size: -; cdr3_aa: CASSQYPSGNTEAFF; cdr3_nt: TGCGCCAGCAGCCAGTACCCCTCCGGGAACACTGAAGCTTTCTTT
d_call: -; cdr3_length: 14; j_call: TRBJ1-5; v_call: TRBV19; clone_size: few; cdr3_aa: CASGPGGTAGPQHF; cdr3_nt: TGTGCCAGTGGTCCCGGAGGAACAGCGGGGCCCCAGCATTTT
d_call: -; cdr3_length: 17; j_call: TRBJ1-5; v_call: TRBV7-8; clone_size: -; cdr3_aa: CASSLAKTGYSNQPQHF; cdr3_nt: TGTGCCAGCAGCTTAGCCAAAACAGGGTATAGCAATCAGCCCCAGCATTTT
d_call: -; cdr3_length: 15; j_call: TRBJ2-2; v_call: TRBV7-9; clone_size: once; cdr3_aa: CASSLSGAYTGELFF; cdr3_nt: TGTGCCAGCAGCTTATCTGGGGCCTACACCGGGGAGCTGTTTTTT
d_call: -; cdr3_length: 16; j_call: TRBJ2-7; v_call: TRBV7-3; clone_size: -; cdr3_aa: CASSLTFSGDVYEQYF; cdr3_nt: TGTGCCAGCAGCTTGACTTTTAGCGGAGATGTCTACGAGCAGTACTTC
d_call: TRBD1; cdr3_length: 13; j_call: TRBJ1-2; v_call: TRBV10-3; clone_size: -; cdr3_aa: CAIMTGGQGGYTF; cdr3_nt: TGTGCCATCATGACAGGGGGCCAAGGGGGCTACACCTTC
d_call: -; cdr3_length: 13; j_call: TRBJ2-1; v_call: TRBV5-4; clone_size: -; cdr3_aa: CASSLFASNEQFF; cdr3_nt: TGTGCCAGCAGCTTGTTTGCTAGCAATGAGCAGTTCTTC
d_call: TRBD1; cdr3_length: 15; j_call: TRBJ2-7; v_call: TRBV30; clone_size: -; cdr3_aa: CAWSAGTGPSYEQYF; cdr3_nt: TGTGCCTGGAGCGCCGGGACAGGACCTTCCTACGAGCAGTACTTC
d_call: -; cdr3_length: 15; j_call: TRBJ2-7; v_call: TRBV7-9; clone_size: -; cdr3_aa: CASSPPAWASIEQYF; cdr3_nt: TGTGCCAGCAGCCCCCCAGCCTGGGCTAGCATCGAGCAGTACTTC
d_call: TRBD2; cdr3_length: 13; j_call: TRBJ2-3; v_call: TRBV27; clone_size: -; cdr3_aa: CASSLAGVDTQYF; cdr3_nt: TGTGCCAGCAGTTTGGCGGGAGTAGATACGCAGTATTTT
d_call: -; cdr3_length: 16; j_call: TRBJ2-6; v_call: TRBV7-9; clone_size: -; cdr3_aa: CSSSSSGSPGANVLTF; cdr3_nt: TGTTCCAGCAGCTCCAGCGGGTCCCCTGGGGCCAACGTCCTGACTTTC
d_call: -; cdr3_length: 18; j_call: TRBJ2-7; v_call: TRBV5-1; clone_size: -; cdr3_aa: CASSIRDSGGGGFYEQYF; cdr3_nt: TGCGCCAGCAGCATCCGGGACAGTGGCGGAGGAGGGTTCTACGAGCAGTACTTC
d_call: -; cdr3_length: 13; j_call: TRBJ1-1; v_call: TRBV7-9; clone_size: -; cdr3_aa: CASSLTADTEAFF; cdr3_nt: TGTGCCAGCAGCTTGACAGCCGACACTGAAGCTTTCTTT
d_call: -; cdr3_length: 13; j_call: TRBJ1-3; v_call: TRBV6-6; clone_size: few; cdr3_aa: CASSGGGGNTIYF; cdr3_nt: TGTGCCAGCAGCGGAGGAGGTGGAAACACCATATATTTT
d_call: TRBD1; cdr3_length: 16; j_call: TRBJ1-1; v_call: TRBV19; clone_size: once; cdr3_aa: CASSTDGRGRGTEAFF; cdr3_nt: TGTGCCAGTAGTACAGATGGCAGGGGGCGAGGCACTGAAGCTTTCTTT
d_call: TRBD1; cdr3_length: 14; j_call: TRBJ1-2; v_call: TRBV28; clone_size: -; cdr3_aa: CASSPGQGVYGYTF; cdr3_nt: TGTGCCAGCAGTCCCGGACAGGGGGTTTATGGCTACACCTTC
d_call: TRBD2; cdr3_length: 14; j_call: TRBJ2-1; v_call: TRBV7-9; clone_size: few; cdr3_aa: CASSASGIYNEQFF; cdr3_nt: TGTGCCAGCAGCGCTAGCGGAATATACAATGAGCAGTTCTTC
d_call: TRBD2; cdr3_length: 16; j_call: TRBJ2-1; v_call: TRBV4-1; clone_size: -; cdr3_aa: CASSHGGGSSYNEQFF; cdr3_nt: TGCGCCAGCAGCCATGGCGGGGGGAGCTCCTACAATGAGCAGTTCTTC
d_call: -; cdr3_length: 15; j_call: TRBJ1-1; v_call: TRBV6-1; clone_size: few; cdr3_aa: CATEIVPQPPAGAFF; cdr3_nt: TGTGCCACCGAAATCGTTCCCCAGCCCCCAGCAGGAGCTTTCTTT
d_call: -; cdr3_length: 13; j_call: TRBJ1-2; v_call: TRBV30; clone_size: -; cdr3_aa: CAWSVVLNYGYTF; cdr3_nt: TGTGCCTGGAGTGTTGTACTTAACTATGGCTACACCTTC
d_call: -; cdr3_length: 14; j_call: TRBJ2-3; v_call: TRBV11-3; clone_size: -; cdr3_aa: CASSLTSHTDTQYF; cdr3_nt: TGTGCCAGCAGCCTAACTAGTCACACAGATACGCAGTATTTT